This passage covers 14 T cell receptor beta chains from one sample sequenced in a study of STAT3 mutations in large granular lymphocyte leukemia. The antigens for these receptors are not known. Assay used: immunoSEQ multiplex PCR; TCRdb lists only in-frame clones, some missing. The sample contains tens of thousands of clones, nearly 90% of which appear only once. Whole-study results and caveats: In T-cell large granular lymphocyte leukemia, about half of patients showed multiple immunodominant subclonotypes.

Sequenced input: PBMCs. Every receptor here comes from a human donor with T large granular lymphocyte leukemia. Some clones in this sample may be carry-over from other donors' samples.

This clone has only a few counts. The rearrangement joins TRBV7-2 to TRBJ1-2; D unclear. Germline V gene data show CDR1 as SGHTA and CDR2 as FQGNSA. V lost 3 bases to trimming and J lost 3 bases, with 5 bases between them. The CDR3 totals 12 residues. The CDR3 sequence: CASSLNDYGYTF. CDR3 DNA: TGTGCCAGCAGCTTGAACGACTATGGCTACACCTTC. Supplemented by reference TRBV7-2 and TRBJ1-2, the full variable domain reads GAGVSQSPSNKVTEKGKDVELRCDPISGHTALYWYRQSLGQGLEFLIYFQGNSAPDKSGLPSDRFSAERTGGSVSTLTIQRTQQEDSAVYLCASSLNDYGYTFGSGTRLTVV.

CDR3 nucleotide sequence: TGTGCCAGCAGCTTGGCTTACGGTTCCAATGAGCAGTTCTTC. Translating gives CASSLAYGSNEQFF. The chain is built from TRBV5-4 and TRBJ2-1; D is unresolved. Germline loops: CDR1 SGHNT, CDR2 YYREEE (reference sequence). V was cut by 0 bases and J by 6 bases, with 10 bases left in between. CDR3 length equals 14 residues.

CDR3 amino acids: CASSPGRANYGYTF. The CDR3 bases are TGTGCCAGCTCACCGGGCAGAGCTAACTATGGCTACACCTTC. This sequence joins TRBV18 and TRBJ1-2; D not resolved. CDR1 is KGHSH and CDR2 is LQKENI in the germline V gene. The CDR3 has 14 residues. V gave up 3 bases and J gave up 0 bases, with 8 bases separating them.

The V call is TRBV11-3, the J call TRBJ1-2, with TRBD1 matching 8 bases. Losses at the gene ends were 7 bases for V and 2 bases for J; bases not matched to a gene: 15. Germline CDR1 and CDR2: SGHNT and YENEEA. The CDR3 runs to 17 residues. DNA of the CDR3: TGTGCCAGCACCTTTGGGGACAGGCAAAGTGGGAACTATGGCTACACCTTC. It yields the protein CASTFGDRQSGNYGYTF.

This clone has more than one count but fewer than ten. The chain recombines TRBV13 with TRBJ2-7; D remains unclear. Germline CDR1 reads PRHDT; CDR2 reads FYEKMQ (reference sequence). Trimming removed 5 bases at V and 6 bases at J, with 14 bases between. The CDR3 is 13 residues long. The CDR3 protein is CASSPPRSFEQYF. The CDR3 region has the DNA TGTGCCAGCAGCCCCCCGCGTAGCTTCGAGCAGTACTTC.

This chain uses TRBV28 with TRBJ2-3, with D perhaps matching TRBD2 (7 bases). This CDR3 is 17 amino acids long. Germline loops: CDR1 MDHEN, CDR2 SYDVKM. Trimming took 2 bases from V and 4 from J, leaving 19 bases between them. The CDR3 bases are TGTGCCAGCAGTTTAATCGGATTAGGGGGGGAGGCAGATACGCAGTATTTT. This gives the protein CASSLIGLGGEADTQYF.

This rearrangement joins TRBV5-6 to TRBJ2-5; a weak D match, TRBD1 (5 bases). CDR3 size: 14 residues. The germline V gene has CDR1 SGHDT and CDR2 YYEEEE. Deletions cut 0 bases from V and 2 bases from J, with 8 bases between. The chain's CDR3 is CASSLGAGQETQYF. The DNA for the CDR3 is TGTGCCAGCAGCTTGGGGGCAGGGCAAGAGACCCAGTACTTC.

The chain couples TRBV9 to TRBJ2-7; possible D gene TRBD2, 5 bases. The CDR3 spans 14 residues. Germline values: CDR1 SGDLS, CDR2 YYNGEE. The ends were cut back, 3 bases at V and 3 bases at J, with 13 bases in the middle. CDR3: CASSASGSGYEQYF. The CDR3 coding sequence is TGTGCCAGCAGCGCCTCGGGATCCGGCTACGAGCAGTACTTC.

The chain joins TRBV6-6 to TRBJ2-1; 15 bases line up with TRBD2. Germline lookup yields CDR1 MNHNY and CDR2 SVGAGI (reference sequence). The CDR3 totals 14 residues. J lost 10 bases, V lost 5 bases, and 3 bases had no gene match. The CDR3 spells CASSRGTSGGEQFF. CDR3 coding DNA: TGTGCCAGCAGTCGAGGGACTAGCGGGGGGGAGCAGTTCTTC.

This chain joins TRBV7-9 and TRBJ2-3; 10 bases agree with TRBD1. The germline V gene encodes CDR1 SEHNR and CDR2 FQNEAQ (reference sequence). This CDR3 has 15 residues. The junction had 13 bases not matched to a gene; V was cut back by 6 bases and J by 10 bases. The CDR3 sequence is CASRSTGGRGLPQYF. CDR3 DNA sequence: TGTGCCAGCAGGTCGACAGGGGGCAGGGGACTACCGCAGTATTTT.

The rearrangement uses TRBV6-5 and TRBJ1-5, with unresolved D. CDR1 is MNHEY and CDR2 is SVGAGI in the germline V gene. V dropped 5 bases and J dropped 3 bases, with 14 bases sitting between them. The CDR3 is 15 residues long. CDR3 region: CASSPRDPTNQPQHF. CDR3 in DNA: TGTGCCAGCAGTCCTCGCGATCCAACCAATCAGCCCCAGCATTTT.

This clone was detected once. The CDR3 region has the DNA TGTGCCTGGTGGCCCAGTCCCACTGGCTACACCTTC. Its translation: CAWWPSPTGYTF. This rearrangement joins TRBV30 to TRBJ1-2; D uncertain. The ends were cut back, 5 bases at V and 7 bases at J, with 14 bases in the middle. The CDR3 sequence is 12 residues long. Germline V gene sequence: CDR1 GTSNPN, CDR2 SVGIG (reference sequence). Combining the CDR3 with reference TRBV30 and TRBJ1-2 gives the whole variable domain SQTIHQWPATLVQPVGSPLSLECTVEGTSNPNLYWYRQAAGRGLQLLFYSVGIGQISSEVPQNLSASRPQDRQFILSSKKLLLSDSGFYLCAWWPSPTGYTFGSGTRLTVV.

V gene TRBV28 combines with J gene TRBJ1-5; D unclear. Germline CDR1 and CDR2: MDHEN and SYDVKM. V was trimmed by 7 bases and J by 3 bases, leaving 19 bases between them. The CDR3 runs 16 residues. This CDR3 is CASNPSLRQYNQPQHF. CDR3 DNA sequence: TGTGCCAGCAACCCTTCCTTGAGGCAGTACAATCAGCCCCAGCATTTT.

The chain uses TRBV10-3 and TRBJ2-3; the match to TRBD2 covers 13 bases. The CDR3 sequence is 15 residues long. The trim removed 8 bases at V and 4 bases at J, leaving 6 bases unmatched. CDR1 and CDR2 from the germline V gene are ENHRY and SYGVKD. The CDR3 nucleotides are TGTGCCATCGGACTAGCGGGGGCCTTCTCAGATACGCAGTATTTT. This encodes CAIGLAGAFSDTQYF.